Included here is one TCR beta chain sequence, with context. Its cognate antigen is unknown. This specimen comes from a study of shared clonotypes between healthy human individuals. Study results and caveats: Richness estimates generally favored naive over memory subsets.

Naive CD8 isolation took CD45RO-negative cells positively selected for CCR7 and excluded terminally differentiated effector memory CD45RA+ cells. Libraries were prepared by immunoSEQ multiplex PCR; TCRdb keeps only in-frame clonotypes and omits some of them. The data hold over 2 million clones, with about 95% observed a single time. Germline CDR1 SEHNR, CDR2 FQNEAQ (reference sequence). V lost 6 bases and J lost 7; bases outside the gene matches: 10. This CDR3 has 17 residues. The V gene is TRBV7-9, the J gene TRBJ2-3; 16 bases align to TRBD2. Input material: naive CD8+ T cells sorted from blood. This TCR derives from a man aged 18 to 29 in good health. CDR3 amino acids: CASSPPGLAGGQNTQYF. The DNA for the CDR3 is TGTGCCAGCAGTCCACCGGGACTAGCGGGGGGGCAAAATACGCAGTATTTT.